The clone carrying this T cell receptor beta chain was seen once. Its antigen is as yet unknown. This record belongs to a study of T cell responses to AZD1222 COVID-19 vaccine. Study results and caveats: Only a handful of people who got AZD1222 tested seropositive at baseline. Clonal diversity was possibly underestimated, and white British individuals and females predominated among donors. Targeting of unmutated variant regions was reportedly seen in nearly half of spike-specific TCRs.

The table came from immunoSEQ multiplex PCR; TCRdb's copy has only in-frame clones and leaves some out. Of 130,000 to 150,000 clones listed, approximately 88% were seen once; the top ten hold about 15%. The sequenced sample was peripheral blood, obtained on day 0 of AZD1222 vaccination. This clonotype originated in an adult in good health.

CDR3 nucleotides: TGTGCCAGCAGCCCATGGACTGGCTCCTACAATGAGCAGTTCTTC. Its protein is CASSPWTGSYNEQFF. The chain employs TRBV7-9 and TRBJ2-1; a possible D gene is TRBD2 (5 bases). This CDR3 is 15 amino acids long. Germline CDR1 reads SEHNR; CDR2 reads FQNEAQ (reference sequence). The V gene lost 5 bases and the J gene lost 0 bases, with 11 bases spanning the gap. Full variable domain (missing parts from reference TRBV7-9 and TRBJ2-1): DTGVSQNPRHKITKRGQNVTFRCDPISEHNRLYWYRQTLGQGPEFLTYFQNEAQLEKSRLLSDRFSAERPKGSFSTLEIQRTEQGDSAMYLCASSPWTGSYNEQFFGPGTRLTVL.